Here is one T cell receptor beta chain with its context. What it binds is unknown. This sample was included in a study of shared clonotypes between healthy human individuals. Study results and caveats: Despite large depth, sorted-subset datasets appeared incompletely sequenced. Roughly 5% of naive CD4 clonotypes were shared across several donors.

Original processing methods: Junction-only sequences produced by ImmunoSEQ had no quality scores, so filtering differed. The protocol was immunoSEQ multiplex PCR, while the TCRdb copy is restricted to in-frame clones and leaves out a portion. The DNA was the basis for D and trimming; V, J and clone size are from that table. The sample includes 550,000 to 700,000 clones, 55% to 85% seen only once; the top ten take around 1.7%. The sequencing sample was made of memory CD4+ T cells sorted from blood. The subset here: CD45RA-negative fraction. This receptor was identified in a woman in her 30s in good health.

CDR3 residues: CSAWDRGEKLFF. The CDR3, as DNA: TGCAGCGCCTGGGACAGAGGTGAAAAACTGTTTTTT. This sequence joins TRBV29-1 and TRBJ1-4, with 7 nucleotides matching TRBD1. There are 12 residues in the CDR3. V was pared by 7 bases and J by 7 bases, with 6 bases of the junction left unmatched. Germline CDR1 SQVTM, CDR2 ANQGSEA.